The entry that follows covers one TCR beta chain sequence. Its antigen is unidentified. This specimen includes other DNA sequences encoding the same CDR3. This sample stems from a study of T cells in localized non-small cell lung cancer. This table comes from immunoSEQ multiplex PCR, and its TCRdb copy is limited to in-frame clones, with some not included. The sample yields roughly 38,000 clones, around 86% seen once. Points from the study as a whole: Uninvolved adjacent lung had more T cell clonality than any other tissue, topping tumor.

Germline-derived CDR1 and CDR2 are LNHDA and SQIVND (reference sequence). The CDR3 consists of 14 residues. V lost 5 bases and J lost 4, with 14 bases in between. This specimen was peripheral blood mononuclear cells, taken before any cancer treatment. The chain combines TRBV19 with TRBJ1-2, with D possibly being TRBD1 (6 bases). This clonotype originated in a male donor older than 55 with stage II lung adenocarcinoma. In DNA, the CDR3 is TGTGCCAGTAGTCCTCGGGACAAGATCTATGGCTACACCTTC. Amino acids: CASSPRDKIYGYTF.